Listed below are T cell receptor beta chains from one sample, sequenced in a study of blood T cells in healthy people across ages. TCRdb independently ran MiXCR on the 5' RACE reads; one entry per CDR3 protein. The table has 850,000 to 1,000,000 distinct CDR3 sequences, approximately 49% seen once. The sequencing sample was made of blood. These receptors were obtained from a man aged 25 to 40 in good health. Each CDR3 is given with its conserved first and last residue. A D gene is named only where the DNA matches it firmly. Size values are once, few and many counts, or a class for expanded clones, and some rows have none.

j_call	v_call	clone_size	d_call	cdr3_nt	cdr3_aa
TRBJ2-3	TRBV29-1	.	.	TGCAGCGTTGAACCACGACAGCACACAGATACGCAGTATTTT	CSVEPRQHTDTQYF
TRBJ2-7	TRBV14	few	TRBD1	TGTGCCAGCAGCCCAAGGACAGGGGTCCACGAGCAGTACTTC	CASSPRTGVHEQYF
TRBJ2-1	TRBV7-2	.	TRBD2	TGTGCCAGCAGCTCCGGGACTAGCGGGATTTACAATGAGCAGTTCTTC	CASSSGTSGIYNEQFF
TRBJ1-4	TRBV7-9	.	.	TGTGCCAGCAGCTTTCCTCTAACAGGGTCTTATGACACCCCCAGTGAAAAACTGTTTTTT	CASSFPLTGSYDTPSEKLFF
TRBJ2-3	TRBV29-1	few	.	TGCAGCGCTTTTAGCGGTAGCACAGATACGCAGTATTTT	CSAFSGSTDTQYF
TRBJ2-2	TRBV5-1	.	.	TGCGCCAGCAGCTTCGACGGGGGAATAAGCAGCACCGGGGAGCTGTTTTTT	CASSFDGGISSTGELFF
TRBJ1-6	TRBV11-2	.	.	TGTGCCAGCAGCCGAAGCAGGGGTAATTCACCCCTCCACTTT	CASSRSRGNSPLHF
TRBJ1-5	TRBV6-6	.	TRBD1	TGTGCCAGCGGAGGGACAGGTGGGGGCAATCAGCCCCAGCATTTT	CASGGTGGGNQPQHF
TRBJ2-1	TRBV3-1	.	TRBD2	TGTGCCAGCAGCCTCAATCTCGGGACTAGCGGGAGGCATGAGCAGTTCTTC	CASSLNLGTSGRHEQFF
TRBJ1-5	TRBV28	.	.	TGTGCCAGCAGTCTACAGGCGGGTCAGCCCCAGCATTTT	CASSLQAGQPQHF
TRBJ2-7	TRBV7-2	.	TRBD1	TGTGCCAGCAGAGCCGGGACAGGGGCCTACGAGCAGTACTTC	CASRAGTGAYEQYF
TRBJ2-7	TRBV6-6	.	.	TGTGCCAGCAGTTACTCGTATGGGACACCCTACGAGCAGTACTTC	CASSYSYGTPYEQYF
TRBJ1-6	TRBV5-1	.	.	TGCGCCAGCAGGGAAGCGACCAGGGATTCACCCCTCCACTTT	CASREATRDSPLHF
TRBJ1-5	TRBV28	.	TRBD1	TGTGCCAGCAGACGGACAGGGGCAAATCAGCCCCAGCATTTT	CASRRTGANQPQHF
TRBJ2-5	TRBV20-1	few	.	TGCAGTGCTAGAGGGGACTCCTTATATTCTTTCCAAGAGACCCAGTACTTC	CSARGDSLYSFQETQYF
TRBJ2-7	TRBV28	.	.	TGTGCCAGCAGTTTACCGCGGGCCCCCAACGAGCAGTACTTC	CASSLPRAPNEQYF
TRBJ2-1	TRBV27	.	.	TGTGCCAGCAGTTTACAGGGCCTTTACAATGAGCAGTTCTTC	CASSLQGLYNEQFF
TRBJ1-4	TRBV7-9	.	.	TGTGCCAGCAGCTTAGAATCAACAGGGATTGATGAAAAACTGTTTTTT	CASSLESTGIDEKLFF
TRBJ2-1	TRBV7-9	few	.	TGTGCCAGCAGCTTGGGACCAGCCGTGGTTGAGCAGTTCTTC	CASSLGPAVVEQFF
TRBJ2-7	TRBV4-1	.	TRBD1	TGCGCCAGCAGCCAAGATAAACAGGGGCCCTACGAGCAGTACTTC	CASSQDKQGPYEQYF
TRBJ2-1	TRBV3-1	.	TRBD2	TGTGCCAGCAGCCATGCAATGACTAGCGGGGGGCCCAGCTCCTACAATGAGCAGTTCTTC	CASSHAMTSGGPSSYNEQFF
TRBJ2-1	TRBV12-3/TRBV12-4	.	TRBD2	TGTGCCAGCAGCCCAGGGGCTAGCGGGGTCTTCTCCGATGAGCAGTTCTTC	CASSPGASGVFSDEQFF
TRBJ1-5	TRBV12-3/TRBV12-4	.	.	TGTGCCAGCAGTTTAATCTCTAGCAATCACCCCCAGCATTTT	CASSLISSNHPQHF
TRBJ2-1	TRBV11-1	few	TRBD2	TGTGCCAGCAGCGGTAAAGGACTAGCACGATACAATGAGCAGTTCTTC	CASSGKGLARYNEQFF
TRBJ1-2	TRBV6-1	many	.	TGTGCCAGCAGTGAACAGGGAGCCGGGTATGGCTACACCTTC	CASSEQGAGYGYTF
TRBJ1-4	TRBV20-1	.	TRBD1	TGCAGTGCTAGATCGGGACAGGGAGCGGGTGAAAAACTGTTTTTT	CSARSGQGAGEKLFF